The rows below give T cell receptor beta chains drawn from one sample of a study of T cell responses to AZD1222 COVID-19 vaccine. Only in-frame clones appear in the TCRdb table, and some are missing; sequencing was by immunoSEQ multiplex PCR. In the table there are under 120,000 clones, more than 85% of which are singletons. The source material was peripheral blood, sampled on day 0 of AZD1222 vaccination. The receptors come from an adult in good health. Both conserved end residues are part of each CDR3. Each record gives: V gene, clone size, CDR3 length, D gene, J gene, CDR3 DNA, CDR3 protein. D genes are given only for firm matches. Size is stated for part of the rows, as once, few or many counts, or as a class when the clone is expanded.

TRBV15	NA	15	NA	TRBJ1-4	TGTGCCACCAGCAGAGATAAAGGGGAGGGTGAAAAACTGTTTTTT	CATSRDKGEGEKLFF
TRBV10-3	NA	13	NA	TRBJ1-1	TGTGCCATCACCCGGGACGCGAACACTGAAGCTTTCTTT	CAITRDANTEAFF
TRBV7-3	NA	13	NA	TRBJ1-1	TGTGCCAGCAGCACCGACGGGAACACTGAAGCTTTCTTT	CASSTDGNTEAFF
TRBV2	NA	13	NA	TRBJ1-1	TGTGCCACCCAGATAGCGCCCTACACTGAAGCTTTCTTT	CATQIAPYTEAFF
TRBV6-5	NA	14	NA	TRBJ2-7	TGTGCCAGCAGTTACTCGAACAGAAAGGGGGAGCAGTACTTC	CASSYSNRKGEQYF
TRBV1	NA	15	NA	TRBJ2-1	TGCACCAGCAGCCACAAAGCGGTCTCCTACAATGAGCAGTTCTTC	CTSSHKAVSYNEQFF
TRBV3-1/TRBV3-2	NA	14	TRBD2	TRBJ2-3	TGTGCCAGCAGCCAGATCCGCGGGGGGGGTACGCAGTATTTT	CASSQIRGGGTQYF
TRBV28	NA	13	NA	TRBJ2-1	TGTGCCAGCAGTTTAACGGCCCCGGGTGAGCAGTTCTTC	CASSLTAPGEQFF
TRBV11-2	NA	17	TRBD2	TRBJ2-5	TGTGCCAGCAGCTCCCGGCTGCTAGCGGGAGTTGGAGAGACCCAGTACTTC	CASSSRLLAGVGETQYF
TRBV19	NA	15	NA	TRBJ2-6	TGTGCCAGTAGTGCGGGGGCAGGTGGGGCCAACGTCCTGACTTTC	CASSAGAGGANVLTF
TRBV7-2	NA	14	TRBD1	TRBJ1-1	TGTGCCAGCCGACCCGGGACAGGGTACCCTGAAGCTTTCTTT	CASRPGTGYPEAFF
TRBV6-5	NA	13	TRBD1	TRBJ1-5	TGTGCCGTCAACCCGGACAGGGCTCAGCCCCAGCATTTT	CAVNPDRAQPQHF
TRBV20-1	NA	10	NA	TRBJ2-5	TGCAGTGCTACCCAAGAGACCCAGTACTTC	CSATQETQYF
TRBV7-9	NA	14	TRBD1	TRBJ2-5	TGTGCCAGCACAGACAGGGAAGGGGAAGAGACCCAGTACTTC	CASTDREGEETQYF
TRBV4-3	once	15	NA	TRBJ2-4	TGCGCCAGCAGCCAAGATGTGGACCCCATGAACATTCAGTACTTC	CASSQDVDPMNIQYF
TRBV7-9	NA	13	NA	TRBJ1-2	TGTGCCAGCAGTTTTGGACGGTCCTATGGCTACACCTTC	CASSFGRSYGYTF
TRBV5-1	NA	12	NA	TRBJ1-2	TGCGCCAGCAGCATCACAAACTATGGCTACACCTTC	CASSITNYGYTF
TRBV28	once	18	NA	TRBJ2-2	TGTGCCACCACACGGCCTGGTCTAGCGATTAAGGACACCGGGGAGCTGTTTTTT	CATTRPGLAIKDTGELFF
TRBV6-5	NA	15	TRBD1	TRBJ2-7	TGTGCCAGCAGGGGGACAGACCGTGGGACCTACGAGCAGTACTTC	CASRGTDRGTYEQYF
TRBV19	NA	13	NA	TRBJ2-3	TGTGCCAGTAGTATACTAGGAGGTGATACGCAGTATTTT	CASSILGGDTQYF
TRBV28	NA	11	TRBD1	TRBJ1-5	TGTGCCAGCAGTTTGGGGACAGGTTCGCATTTT	CASSLGTGSHF
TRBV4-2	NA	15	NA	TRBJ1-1	TGTGCCAGCAGCCCATCCAGGGTGGAGAACACTGAAGCTTTCTTT	CASSPSRVENTEAFF
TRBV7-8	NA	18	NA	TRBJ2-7	TGTGCCAGCAGCTTAGGGAGTCTCACCGGGACGCTCTCCTACGAGCAGTACTTC	CASSLGSLTGTLSYEQYF
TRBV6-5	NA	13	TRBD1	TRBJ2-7	TGTGCACTCGCTAGGACAGGGGTGAACGAGCAGTACTTC	CALARTGVNEQYF
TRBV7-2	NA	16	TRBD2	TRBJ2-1	TGTGCCAGCAGCTTAGCTACTAGCGGGGGGCCTCTTGAGCAGTTCTTC	CASSLATSGGPLEQFF
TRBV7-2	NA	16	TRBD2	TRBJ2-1	TGTGCCAGCAGCTTATCGGGGGGGCAGACCTACAATGAGCAGTTCTTC	CASSLSGGQTYNEQFF
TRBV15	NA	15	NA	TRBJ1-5	TGTGCCACCAGCAGAGCCGGGACCGGGAATCAGCCCCAGCATTTT	CATSRAGTGNQPQHF
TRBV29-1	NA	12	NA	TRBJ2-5	TGCAGCGTTGCTGGGGCCCGGGAGACCCAGTACTTC	CSVAGARETQYF
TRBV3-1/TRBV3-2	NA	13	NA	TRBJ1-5	TGTGCCAGCAGCCGAATGGACAGTCAGCCCCAGCATTTT	CASSRMDSQPQHF
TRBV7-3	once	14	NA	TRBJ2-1	TGTGCCAGCAGCTTAGGCAGGGGGGGTAATGAGCAGTTCTTC	CASSLGRGGNEQFF
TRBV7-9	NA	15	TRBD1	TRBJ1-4	TGTGCCAGCAGCTTCCCGGGACAGGGACGCCAAGAACTGTTTTTT	CASSFPGQGRQELFF
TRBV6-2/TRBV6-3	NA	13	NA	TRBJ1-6	TGTGCCAGCAACCCAGCCTATAATTCACCCCTCCACTTT	CASNPAYNSPLHF
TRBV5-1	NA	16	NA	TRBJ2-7	TGCGCCAGCAGCTTGGTCACCGGGGGCCCCCCCTACGAGCAGTACTTC	CASSLVTGGPPYEQYF
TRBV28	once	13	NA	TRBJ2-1	TGTGCCAGCAGTTTAACCCTAGGAAATGAGCAGTTCTTC	CASSLTLGNEQFF
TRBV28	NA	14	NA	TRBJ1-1	TGTGCCAGCAGACCTCCGGGGACACGGACTGAAGCTTTCTTT	CASRPPGTRTEAFF
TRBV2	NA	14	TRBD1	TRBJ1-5	TGTGCCAGCAGTGAGTTAACAGGGGATCAGCCCCAGCATTTT	CASSELTGDQPQHF
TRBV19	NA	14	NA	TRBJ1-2	TGTGCCAGTAGGGAGCAGGCGGACCTCTATGGCTACACCTTC	CASREQADLYGYTF
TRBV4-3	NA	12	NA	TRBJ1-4	TGCGCCAGCAGCGTGATTGGTGAAAAACTGTTTTTT	CASSVIGEKLFF
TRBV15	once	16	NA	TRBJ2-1	TGTGCCACCAGCATTCCCCGGGGCACAGGGATTAATGAGCAGTTCTTC	CATSIPRGTGINEQFF
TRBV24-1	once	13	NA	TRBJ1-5	TGTGCCACCAGTGACACCGGGTACCAGCCCCAGCATTTT	CATSDTGYQPQHF
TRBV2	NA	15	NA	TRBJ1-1	TGTGCCAGCGGCGGAGACAGGAGCATGAACACTGAAGCTTTCTTT	CASGGDRSMNTEAFF
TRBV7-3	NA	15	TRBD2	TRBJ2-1	TGTGCCAGCAGCGTTCTAGCGGGAGGGAACAATGAGCAGTTCTTC	CASSVLAGGNNEQFF
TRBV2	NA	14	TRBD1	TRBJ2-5	TGTGCCAGCAGTGCGGCAGGGGGCCGGCAGACCCAGTACTTC	CASSAAGGRQTQYF
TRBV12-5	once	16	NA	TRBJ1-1	TGTGCTAGTGGTTTACCGCGGATCGTGGGGGGCACTGAAGCTTTCTTT	CASGLPRIVGGTEAFF
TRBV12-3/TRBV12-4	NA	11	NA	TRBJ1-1	TGTGCCAGCAACAAAAACACTGAAGCTTTCTTT	CASNKNTEAFF
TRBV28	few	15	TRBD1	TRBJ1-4	TGTGCCAGCAGTGGGGAGACAGGGCAACGTGAAAAACTGTTTTTT	CASSGETGQREKLFF
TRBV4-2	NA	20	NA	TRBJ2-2	TGTGCCAGCAGCCCGATTCGGGCCATAAGTGACGGGACGAACACCGGGGAGCTGTTTTTT	CASSPIRAISDGTNTGELFF
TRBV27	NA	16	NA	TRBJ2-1	TGTGCCAGCAGGAACGGTGCGGCGAGTTCATTCAATGAGCAGTTCTTC	CASRNGAASSFNEQFF
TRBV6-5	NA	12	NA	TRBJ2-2	TGTGCCAGCGAAGGGATAGCCGGGGAGCTGTTTTTT	CASEGIAGELFF
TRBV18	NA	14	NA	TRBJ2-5	TGTGCCAGCTCGCCAAACTGGCCCCAAGAGACCCAGTACTTC	CASSPNWPQETQYF